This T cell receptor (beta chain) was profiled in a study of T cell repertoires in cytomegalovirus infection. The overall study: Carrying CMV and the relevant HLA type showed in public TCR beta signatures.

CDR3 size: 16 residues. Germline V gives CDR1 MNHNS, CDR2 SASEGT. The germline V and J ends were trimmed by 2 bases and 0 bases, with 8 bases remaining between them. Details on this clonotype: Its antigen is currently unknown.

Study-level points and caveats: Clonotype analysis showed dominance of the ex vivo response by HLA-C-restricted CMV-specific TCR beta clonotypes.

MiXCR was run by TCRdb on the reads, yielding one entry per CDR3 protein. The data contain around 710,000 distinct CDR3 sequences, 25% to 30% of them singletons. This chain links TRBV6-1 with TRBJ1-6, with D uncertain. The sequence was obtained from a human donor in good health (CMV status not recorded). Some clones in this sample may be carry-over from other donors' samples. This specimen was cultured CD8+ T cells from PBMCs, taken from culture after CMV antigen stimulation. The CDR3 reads CASSELGSSYNSPLHF. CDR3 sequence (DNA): TGTGCCAGCAGTGAATTGGGGAGCTCCTATAATTCACCCCTCCACTTT.